The 21 T cell receptor beta chains given below trace back to one sample, sequenced in a study of blood T cell repertoires in COVID-19 (dated by TCRdb to 2019 to 2021). Libraries were made using the immunoSEQ multiplex PCR assay. TCRdb's version of the immuneACCESS table is confined to in-frame rearrangements and falls short of the full clone set. An unresolved V gene accounts for under half of the shortfall where checked; the remainder is of unknown origin. In this sample the table shows about 180,000 clones, roughly 82% of which occur a single time. Together, the top ten hold over 7.5% of the sample. What was sequenced was peripheral blood. The receptors shown here come from a woman in her seventies with acute or convalescent COVID-19.

The chain carries TRBV6-4 and TRBJ1-5; 9 bases fit TRBD1. Germline trimming cut 1 base from V and 0 bases from J; bases unmatched to any gene: 10. The germline V gene encodes CDR1 MRHNA and CDR2 SNTAGT. CDR3 size: 19 residues. CDR3 sequence reads: CASSDYRQGGWHSNQPQHF. In DNA form, the CDR3 reads TGTGCCAGCAGTGACTACCGACAGGGGGGGTGGCATAGCAATCAGCCCCAGCATTTT.

The chain links TRBV19 to TRBJ2-1; 9 bases line up with TRBD1. The CDR3 has 16 residues. CDR1 LNHDA and CDR2 SQIVND come from the germline V gene (reference sequence). V was pared by 5 bases and J by 4 bases, with 9 bases of the junction left unmatched. The CDR3 nucleotides read TGTGCCAGTAGTCCGATGGACAGGGGTATTTACAATGAGCAGTTCTTC. Translating gives CASSPMDRGIYNEQFF.

The rearrangement joins TRBV3-1 (or the pseudogene TRBV3-2) to TRBJ1-2; the D gene is possibly TRBD1 (6 bases). Germline V gene sequence: CDR1 LGHDT, CDR2 YNNKEL (reference sequence). This CDR3 is 15 amino acids long. Trimming removed 0 bases at V and 4 bases at J, with 12 bases between. The DNA of the CDR3 is TGTGCCAGCAGCCAAGATATAGGGGGATCCTATGGCTACACCTTC. Translating gives CASSQDIGGSYGYTF.

V usage is TRBV2 and J usage is TRBJ2-3; D is uncertain. CDR1 is SNHLY, CDR2 FYNNEI, per germline. The V and J ends lost 6 bases and 3 bases respectively, with 13 bases between them. This CDR3 spans 14 amino acids. The CDR3 protein is CASRERVSTDTQYF. For the CDR3, the DNA is TGTGCCAGCAGGGAACGCGTATCAACAGATACGCAGTATTTT.

V is TRBV10-3 and J is TRBJ1-1; 8 nucleotides align to TRBD1. CDR1 is ENHRY, CDR2 SYGVKD, per germline. After removal of 4 bases from V and 7 bases from J, the junction contained 5 bases not matched to a gene. This CDR3 has 13 amino acids. CDR3 nucleotides: TGTGCCATCAGTGGCGGACAGGGTGGTGAAGCTTTCTTT. It specifies CAISGGQGGEAFF.

This rearrangement joins TRBV25-1 to TRBJ2-3; 7 bases agree with TRBD2. The germline V gene has CDR1 MGHDK and CDR2 SYGVNS. V gave up 5 bases and J gave up 4 bases; unmatched junction bases: 3. The CDR3 spans 13 residues. The DNA for the CDR3 is TGTGCCAGCAGTTGGGGAGGGCCAGATACGCAGTATTTT. The encoded protein is CASSWGGPDTQYF.

The chain joins TRBV19 to TRBJ2-7, with D possibly TRBD1 on 6 matching bases. Deletions cut 6 bases from V and 4 bases from J, with 19 bases between. The CDR3 consists of 15 residues. The V gene's germline CDR1 is LNHDA and CDR2 SQIVND (reference sequence). As DNA, the CDR3 is TGTGCCAGTAGCAAAAGACGGGACACTACATACGAGCAGTACTTC. Protein: CASSKRRDTTYEQYF.

The V call is TRBV4-3, the J call TRBJ2-7, with D maybe TRBD2 (7 bases). Per germline, CDR1 LGHNA and CDR2 YSLEER. The CDR3 loop spans 15 amino acids. V shed 3 bases and J shed 2 bases, with 14 bases lying between them. In DNA form, the CDR3 reads TGCGCCAGCAGCCAGGGTGGGGAGGGGGCCTACGAGCAGTACTTC. Translation: CASSQGGEGAYEQYF.

This clone was detected once. The V call is TRBV6-5, the J call TRBJ1-5; possible D gene TRBD1, 5 bases. Germline V CDR1 and CDR2: MNHEY, SVGAGI. CDR3 length: 15 residues. Trimming pared 8 bases from V and 0 bases from J, leaving 14 bases between. The DNA of the CDR3 is TGTGCCAGCGTTCCCGGGACTTATAGCAATCAGCCCCAGCATTTT. Its translation: CASVPGTYSNQPQHF.

The chain carries TRBV10-3 and TRBJ2-1; 8 positions match TRBD2. With V trimmed by 5 bases and J by 7 bases, 1 base remained unmatched. The CDR3 is 12 residues long. CDR1 and CDR2 (germline): ENHRY, SYGVKD. Here the CDR3 DNA reads TGTGCCATCAGTTCGGGGGGGAATGAGCAGTTCTTC. Amino acids: CAISSGGNEQFF.

The chain recombines TRBV18 with TRBJ1-2, with 9 bases identical to TRBD1. The CDR3 runs to 13 residues. Germline V gives CDR1 KGHSH, CDR2 LQKENI. The V segment lost 4 bases and the J segment 3 bases; nucleotides outside the gene matches: 0. The CDR3 DNA sequence: TGTGCCAGCTCACGACAGGGGGACTATGGCTACACCTTC. Translating it yields CASSRQGDYGYTF.

This clone appeared once. This rearrangement joins TRBV25-1 to TRBJ2-5; possible D gene TRBD1, 5 bases. The CDR3 runs 13 residues. Germline CDR1 MGHDK, CDR2 SYGVNS. Trimming shortened V by 3 bases and J by 7 bases, and 12 bases separated the two germline ends. The CDR3 protein is CASSEVGLGTQYF. The CDR3 region has the DNA TGTGCCAGCAGTGAGGTGGGGCTCGGGACCCAGTACTTC.

The chain combines TRBV6-5 with TRBJ1-5; 10 bases are shared with TRBD1. This CDR3 has 14 amino acids. The J segment lost 2 bases and the V segment lost 9 bases, leaving 4 bases of the junction unmatched. From germline, CDR1 is MNHEY and CDR2 SVGAGI. This CDR3 reads CASSGTGGNQPQHF. DNA of the CDR3: TGTGCCAGTTCCGGGACAGGGGGCAATCAGCCCCAGCATTTT.

The V and J genes are TRBV2 and TRBJ2-3; 14 bases fit TRBD2. V dropped 10 bases and J dropped 0; count of bases not matched to a gene: 6. CDR1 and CDR2 (germline): SNHLY, FYNNEI. CDR3 length equals 16 residues. CDR3 protein: CATTSGGAVSTDTQYF. The CDR3 DNA follows: TGTGCCACGACTAGCGGGGGGGCCGTAAGCACAGATACGCAGTATTTT.

The V call is TRBV29-1, the J call TRBJ2-5, with a possible D match to TRBD1 (5 bases). Trimming pared 7 bases from V and 1 base from J, leaving 10 bases between. The CDR3 spans 12 residues. CDR1 is SQVTM and CDR2 is ANQGSEA in the germline V gene. CDR3 coding DNA: TGCAGCGCTGGACACCTCCAAGAGACCCAGTACTTC. Protein product: CSAGHLQETQYF.

The chain couples TRBV15 to TRBJ1-1; tentative D call: TRBD1 (6 bases). Trimming removed 3 bases at V and 2 bases at J, with 10 bases between. CDR3 length equals 14 residues. CDR1 LNHNV and CDR2 YYDKDF come from the germline V gene (reference sequence). The CDR3 here is CATSSRTANTEAFF. The CDR3 nucleotides are TGTGCCACCAGCAGCCGGACAGCTAACACTGAAGCTTTCTTT.

The CDR3 is CASSFFGLAGAREQFF. CDR3 DNA: TGTGCCAGCAGCTTCTTTGGACTAGCGGGAGCCCGTGAGCAGTTCTTC. The chain couples TRBV7-2 to TRBJ2-1, with 13 nucleotides matching TRBD2. Trimming took 3 bases from V and 9 from J; bases not matched to a gene: 8. CDR3 length: 16 amino acids. Germline lookup yields CDR1 SGHTA and CDR2 FQGNSA.

This chain uses TRBV30 with TRBJ1-1, with a tentative D call TRBD1 (5 bases). Trimming cost V 0 bases and J 7 bases, with 12 bases left between them. CDR3 size: 13 residues. The germline V gene encodes CDR1 GTSNPN and CDR2 SVGIG (reference sequence). This CDR3 reads CAWSVRRAREAFF. The CDR3 DNA reads TGTGCCTGGAGTGTACGCAGGGCACGTGAAGCTTTCTTT.

V is TRBV27 and J is TRBJ1-1; D might be TRBD1 (5 bases). The germline V gene has CDR1 MNHEY and CDR2 SMNVEV (reference sequence). This CDR3 comprises 14 residues. The V and J ends lost 6 bases and 5 bases respectively, with 16 bases between them. The CDR3: CASSNNGAWTEAFF. The CDR3 nucleotides read TGTGCCAGCAGCAATAATGGGGCGTGGACTGAAGCTTTCTTT.

This chain uses TRBV28 with TRBJ2-1, with TRBD2 matching over 8 bases. There are 16 residues in the CDR3. V lost 5 bases to trimming and J lost 6 bases; unmatched junction nucleotides: 12. Germline CDR1 and CDR2: MDHEN and SYDVKM. The CDR3 DNA sequence: TGTGCCAGCAGTCCCAGAACGAGCGGGAGTAGCAATGAGCAGTTCTTC. Protein product: CASSPRTSGSSNEQFF. Combining the CDR3 with reference TRBV28 and TRBJ2-1 gives the whole variable domain DVKVTQSSRYLVKRTGEKVFLECVQDMDHENMFWYRQDPGLGLRLIYFSYDVKMKEKGDIPEGYSVSREKKERFSLILESASTNQTSMYLCASSPRTSGSSNEQFFGPGTRLTVL.

This chain joins TRBV18 and TRBJ2-7; 9 nucleotides align to TRBD2. V gave up 0 bases and J gave up 4 bases; unmatched junction bases: 1. Germline assignment: CDR1 KGHSH and CDR2 LQKENI. The CDR3 length is 14 residues. The CDR3: CASSPPTSGYEQYF. The CDR3 DNA sequence: TGTGCCAGCTCACCACCCACTAGCGGGTACGAGCAGTACTTC.